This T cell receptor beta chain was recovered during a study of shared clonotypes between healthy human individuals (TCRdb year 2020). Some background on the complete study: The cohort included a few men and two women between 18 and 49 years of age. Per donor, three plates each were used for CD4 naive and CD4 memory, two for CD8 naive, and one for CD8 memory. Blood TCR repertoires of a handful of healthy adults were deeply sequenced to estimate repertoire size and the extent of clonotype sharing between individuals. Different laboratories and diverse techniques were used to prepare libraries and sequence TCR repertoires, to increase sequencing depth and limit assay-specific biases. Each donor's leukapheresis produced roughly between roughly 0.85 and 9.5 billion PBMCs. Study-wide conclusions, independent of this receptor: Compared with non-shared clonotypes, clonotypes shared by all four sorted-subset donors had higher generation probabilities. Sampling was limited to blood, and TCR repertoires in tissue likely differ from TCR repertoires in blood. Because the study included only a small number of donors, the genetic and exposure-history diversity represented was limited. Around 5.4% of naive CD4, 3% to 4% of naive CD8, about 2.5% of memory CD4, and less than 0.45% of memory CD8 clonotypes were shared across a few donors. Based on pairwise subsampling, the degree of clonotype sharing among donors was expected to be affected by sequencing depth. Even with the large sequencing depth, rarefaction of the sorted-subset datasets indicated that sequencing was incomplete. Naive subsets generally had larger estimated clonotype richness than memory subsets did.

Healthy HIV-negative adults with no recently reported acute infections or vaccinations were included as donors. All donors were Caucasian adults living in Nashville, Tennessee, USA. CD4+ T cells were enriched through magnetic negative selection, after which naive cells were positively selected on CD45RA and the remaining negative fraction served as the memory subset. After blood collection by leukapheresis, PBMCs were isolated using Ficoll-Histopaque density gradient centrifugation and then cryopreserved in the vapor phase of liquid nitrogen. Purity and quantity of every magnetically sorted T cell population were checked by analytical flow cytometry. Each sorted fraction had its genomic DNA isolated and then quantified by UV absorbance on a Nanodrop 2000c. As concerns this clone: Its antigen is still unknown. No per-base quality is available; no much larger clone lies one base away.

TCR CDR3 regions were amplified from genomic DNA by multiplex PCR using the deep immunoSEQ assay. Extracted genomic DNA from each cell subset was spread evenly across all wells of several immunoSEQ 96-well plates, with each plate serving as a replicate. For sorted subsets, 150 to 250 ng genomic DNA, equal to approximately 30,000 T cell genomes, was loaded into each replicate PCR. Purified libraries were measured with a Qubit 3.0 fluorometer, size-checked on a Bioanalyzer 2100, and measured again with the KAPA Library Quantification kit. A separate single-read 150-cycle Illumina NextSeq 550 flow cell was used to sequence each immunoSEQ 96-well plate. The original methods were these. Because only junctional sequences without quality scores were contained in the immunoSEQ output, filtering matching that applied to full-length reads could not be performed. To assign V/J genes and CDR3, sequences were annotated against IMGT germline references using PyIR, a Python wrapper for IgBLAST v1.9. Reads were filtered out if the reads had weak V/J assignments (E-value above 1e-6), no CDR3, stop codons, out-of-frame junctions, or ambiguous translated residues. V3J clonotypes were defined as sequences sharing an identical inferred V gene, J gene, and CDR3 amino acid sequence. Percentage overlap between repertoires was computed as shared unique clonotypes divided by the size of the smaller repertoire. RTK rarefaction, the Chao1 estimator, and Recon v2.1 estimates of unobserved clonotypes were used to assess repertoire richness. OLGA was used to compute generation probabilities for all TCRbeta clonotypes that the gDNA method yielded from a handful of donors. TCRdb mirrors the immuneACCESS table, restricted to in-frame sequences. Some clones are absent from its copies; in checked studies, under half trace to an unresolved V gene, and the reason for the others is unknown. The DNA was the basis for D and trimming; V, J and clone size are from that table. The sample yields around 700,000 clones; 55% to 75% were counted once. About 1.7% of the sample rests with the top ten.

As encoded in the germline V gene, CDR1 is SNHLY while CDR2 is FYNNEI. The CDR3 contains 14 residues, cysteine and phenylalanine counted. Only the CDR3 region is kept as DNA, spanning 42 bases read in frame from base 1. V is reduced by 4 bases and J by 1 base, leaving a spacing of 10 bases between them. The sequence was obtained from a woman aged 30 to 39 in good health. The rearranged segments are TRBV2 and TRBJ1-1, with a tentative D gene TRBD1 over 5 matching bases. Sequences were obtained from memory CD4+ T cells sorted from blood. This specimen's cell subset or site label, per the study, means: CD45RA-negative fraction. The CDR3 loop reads CASSAEGKNTEAFF. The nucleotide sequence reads TGTGCCAGCAGTGCAGAGGGGAAGAACACTGAAGCTTTCTTT.